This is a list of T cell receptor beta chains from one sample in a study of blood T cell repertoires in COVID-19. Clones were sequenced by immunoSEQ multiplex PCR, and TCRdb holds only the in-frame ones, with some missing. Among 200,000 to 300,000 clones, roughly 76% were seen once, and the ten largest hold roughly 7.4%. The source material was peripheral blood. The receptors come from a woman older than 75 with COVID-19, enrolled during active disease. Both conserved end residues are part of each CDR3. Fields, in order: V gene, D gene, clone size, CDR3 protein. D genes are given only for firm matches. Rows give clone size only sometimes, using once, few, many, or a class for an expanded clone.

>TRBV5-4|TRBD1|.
CASSLPGQGVYEQYF
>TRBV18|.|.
CASSQTGGLNYGYTF
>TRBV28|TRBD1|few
CASSLGQGNGNTIYF
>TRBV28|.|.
CASSSSGLLAKNIQYF
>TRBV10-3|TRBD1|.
CAISESAQGSAGELFF
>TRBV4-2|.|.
CASSERLTYNEQFF
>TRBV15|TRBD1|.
CATSSRTGDNQPQHF
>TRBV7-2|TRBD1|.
CASSLGGTGGGSGRNEQFF
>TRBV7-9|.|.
CASSLGDTDNQPQHF
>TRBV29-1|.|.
CSGSRNYEQYF